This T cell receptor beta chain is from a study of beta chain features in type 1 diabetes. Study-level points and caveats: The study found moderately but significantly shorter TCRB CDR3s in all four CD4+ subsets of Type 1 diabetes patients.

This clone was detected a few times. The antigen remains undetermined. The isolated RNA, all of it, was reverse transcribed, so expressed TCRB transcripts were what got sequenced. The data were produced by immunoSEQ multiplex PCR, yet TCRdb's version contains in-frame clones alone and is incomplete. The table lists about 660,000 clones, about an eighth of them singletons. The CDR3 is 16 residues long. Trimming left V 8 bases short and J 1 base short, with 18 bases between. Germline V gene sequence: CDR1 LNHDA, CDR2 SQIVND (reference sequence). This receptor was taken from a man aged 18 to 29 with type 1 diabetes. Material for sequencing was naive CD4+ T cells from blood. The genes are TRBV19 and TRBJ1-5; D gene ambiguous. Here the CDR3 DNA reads TGTGCCAGTTATCGGCCCATCCCGGGGAGCAATCAGCCCCAGCATTTT. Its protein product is CASYRPIPGSNQPQHF.